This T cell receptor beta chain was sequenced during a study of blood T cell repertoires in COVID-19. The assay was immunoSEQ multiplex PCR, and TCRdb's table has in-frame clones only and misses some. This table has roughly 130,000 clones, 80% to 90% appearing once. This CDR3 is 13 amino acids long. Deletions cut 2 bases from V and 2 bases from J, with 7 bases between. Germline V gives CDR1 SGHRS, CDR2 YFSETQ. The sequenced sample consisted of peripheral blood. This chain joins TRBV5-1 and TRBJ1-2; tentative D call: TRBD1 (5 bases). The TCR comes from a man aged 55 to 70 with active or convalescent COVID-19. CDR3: CASSLAGNYGYTF. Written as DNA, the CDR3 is TGCGCCAGCAGCTTAGCAGGGAACTATGGCTACACCTTC.